Described below is a single T cell receptor (beta chain) sequence and its context. Its antigen is not known. This sample was included in a study of T cell responses to AZD1222 COVID-19 vaccine. Whole-study findings and limits: Repertoires were obtained only post-peak T cell response. At baseline, seropositivity was found in only a handful of AZD1222 recipients.

Using immunoSEQ multiplex PCR, the repertoire was profiled, and TCRdb retains in-frame clones only, with some absent. The data hold fewer than 200,000 clones, with almost 90% observed a single time. Researchers grouped second doses given at about 4 or about 12 weeks into one pool. Here the sequenced sample was peripheral blood, taken 28 days after the second AZD1222 dose. This sequence originates from an adult who received the AZD1222 COVID-19 vaccine.

DNA for the CDR3: TGTGCCAGCAGCCCCCTGGGGTTCGGAGGGCAGCCCCAGCATTTT. Encoded protein: CASSPLGFGGQPQHF. This chain joins TRBV7-2 and TRBJ1-5; no reliable D call. The V and J ends lost 5 bases and 7 bases respectively, with 18 bases between them. The CDR3 length is 15 residues. CDR1 SGHTA and CDR2 FQGNSA come from the germline V gene.